The following is a TCR beta chain sequence with its context. Its antigen is as yet unknown. The data derive from a study of T cell responses to AZD1222 COVID-19 vaccine. Notes on the study in general: Possibly, clonal diversity was underestimated; donors were largely white British and included more females. Spike-specific TCR repertoires showed rising breadth and depth after two AZD1222 doses.

Generated by immunoSEQ multiplex PCR, the TCRdb table keeps only in-frame clones and is missing some. Of 84,000 or so clones in the sample, nearly 90% were seen once. The origin of this receptor is an adult in good health. The starting material was peripheral blood, obtained on day 0 of AZD1222 vaccination.

The CDR3, as DNA: TGCAGCGAACTCGGGGGGGGGCGCGGAGTCACTGAAGCTTTCTTT. It encodes CSELGGGRGVTEAFF. The chain couples TRBV29-1 to TRBJ1-1; D is perhaps TRBD1 (6 bases). The V and J ends lost 7 bases and 4 bases respectively, with 22 bases between them. The CDR3 is 15 residues long. CDR1 SQVTM and CDR2 ANQGSEA come from the germline V gene.